These 24 T cell receptor beta chains came from one sample sequenced in a study of OX40 agonist ivuxolimab in advanced cancers. Assay used: immunoSEQ multiplex PCR; TCRdb lists only in-frame clones, some missing. Here the sample spans more than 40,000 clones, 65% to 85% being singletons. The source material was CD4+ or CD8+ T cells sorted from blood, sampled in a trial of the OX40 agonist ivuxolimab. The receptors derive from an adult with an advanced solid tumor such as melanoma, head and neck, liver or kidney cancer.

The rearrangement uses TRBV5-1 and TRBJ1-4; 7 bases map to TRBD1. Germline CDR1 reads SGHRS; CDR2 reads YFSETQ. The CDR3 covers 14 residues. The junction had 5 bases not matched to a gene; V was cut back by 2 bases and J by 7 bases. In nucleotides, the CDR3 is TGCGCCAGCAGCTTCCAGGGGGACGGTGAAAAACTGTTTTTT. This translates into CASSFQGDGEKLFF.

The rearrangement uses TRBV7-6 and TRBJ2-7; D call uncertain. Germline lookup yields CDR1 SGHVS and CDR2 FNYEAQ. The CDR3 has 14 residues. V lost 0 bases to trimming and J lost 2 bases, with 8 bases between them. DNA of the CDR3: TGTGCCAGCAGCTTAGCGCATCAAGCCTACGAGCAGTACTTC. Translation gives CASSLAHQAYEQYF.

The chain carries TRBV7-9 and TRBJ2-3, with D uncertain. Trimming took 2 bases from V and 0 from J, leaving 12 bases between them. The CDR3 totals 16 residues. CDR1 is SEHNR, CDR2 FQNEAQ, per germline (reference sequence). Here the CDR3 reads CASSLPLSASTDTQYF. CDR3 bases: TGTGCCAGCAGCTTACCTCTTTCGGCGAGCACAGATACGCAGTATTTT.

Only one count was recorded for this clone. CDR3 amino acids: CATSPVEGARGANVLTF. The CDR3 coding sequence is TGTGCCACCAGTCCGGTCGAGGGGGCGCGAGGGGCCAACGTCCTGACTTTC. V is TRBV15 and J is TRBJ2-6, with TRBD1 matching 7 bases. Germline CDR1 reads LNHNV; CDR2 reads YYDKDF (reference sequence). V was pared by 6 bases and J by 4 bases, with 12 bases of the junction left unmatched. This CDR3 has 17 residues.

The V and J genes are TRBV18 and TRBJ2-5; D call uncertain. Trimming cost V 3 bases and J 4 bases, with 6 bases left between them. CDR1 and CDR2 (germline): KGHSH, LQKENI. This CDR3 has 12 residues. CDR3 residues: CASSPTRETQYF. DNA for the CDR3: TGTGCCAGCTCACCCACTCGAGAGACCCAGTACTTC.

This chain links TRBV18 with TRBJ1-1; 8 positions match TRBD1. Per germline, CDR1 KGHSH and CDR2 LQKENI. The CDR3 has 15 residues. The trim removed 3 bases at V and 3 bases at J, leaving 6 bases unmatched. CDR3 in DNA: TGTGCCAGCTCACCCGGGGACAGGCGGGACACTGAAGCTTTCTTT. Protein sequence: CASSPGDRRDTEAFF. Complete variable domain (other parts from reference TRBV18 and TRBJ1-1): NAGVMQNPRHLVRRRGQEARLRCSPMKGHSHVYWYRQLPEEGLKFMVYLQKENIIDESGMPKERFSAEFPKEGPSILRIQQVVRGDSAAYFCASSPGDRRDTEAFFGQGTRLTVV.

V gene TRBV5-5 combines with J gene TRBJ1-5, with 8 bases fitting TRBD1. J gave up 7 bases and V 4 bases, and 4 bases lay outside the gene matches. Germline V lookup: CDR1 SGHKS, CDR2 YYEKEE (reference sequence). This CDR3 is built from 13 residues. The CDR3 loop is CASSDRGGQPQHF. As DNA, the CDR3 is TGTGCCAGCAGCGACAGGGGTGGCCAGCCCCAGCATTTT. The full variable domain, with the rest looked up from reference TRBV5-5 and TRBJ1-5, is DAGVTQSPTHLIKTRGQQVTLRCSPISGHKSVSWYQQVLGQGPQFIFQYYEKEERGRGNFPDRFSARQFPNYSSELNVNALLLGDSALYLCASSDRGGQPQHFGDGTRLSIL.

Points on this clone: The junction shows a germline mismatch at one end, possibly a read error. The chain combines TRBV6-1 with TRBJ1-6, with 7 bases matching TRBD1. The CDR3 contains 15 residues. The germline gives CDR1 MNHNS, CDR2 SASEGT. The CDR3 DNA reads as TGTGCCAGCAGTGGAGGGGGCACCTATAATTCACCCCTCTACTTT. As protein: CASSGGGTYNSPLYF.

The gene calls are TRBV18 and TRBJ1-1; D remains ambiguous. This CDR3 contains 14 residues. Germline CDR1 is KGHSH and CDR2 is LQKENI. Trimming shortened V by 2 bases and J by 4 bases, and 11 bases separated the two germline ends. The CDR3 is CASSPDYRGTEAFF. The CDR3 nucleotides are TGTGCCAGCTCACCAGATTACCGGGGCACTGAAGCTTTCTTT.

This chain links TRBV11-2 with TRBJ2-7; no reliable D call. Germline CDR1 is SGHAT and CDR2 is FQNNGV. Trimming shortened V by 2 bases and J by 5 bases, and 19 bases separated the two germline ends. This CDR3 is built from 16 residues. CDR3 sequence: CASSLSGSPVSNEQYF. The CDR3 nucleotides are TGTGCCAGCAGCTTATCCGGGTCCCCAGTTAGTAACGAGCAGTACTTC.

The chain recombines TRBV5-1 with TRBJ2-1; 7 bases agree with TRBD2. The CDR3 is made up of 16 amino acids. Trimming cost V 0 bases and J 6 bases; bases outside gene matches: 9. Germline-derived CDR1 and CDR2 are SGHRS and YFSETQ. CDR3 nucleotides: TGCGCCAGCAGCTTGGATTCGGCTAGCGGTTTCAATGAGCAGTTCTTC. It translates to CASSLDSASGFNEQFF.

The chain links TRBV5-1 to TRBJ2-1, with TRBD2 as a possible D gene (6 bases). Germline V gives CDR1 SGHRS, CDR2 YFSETQ. The germline V and J ends were trimmed by 4 bases and 4 bases, with 18 bases remaining between them. The CDR3 extends over 16 amino acids. The chain's CDR3 is CASSPGIGAGYNEQFF. The CDR3 coding sequence is TGCGCCAGCAGCCCGGGTATAGGGGCGGGATACAATGAGCAGTTCTTC.

The rearrangement joins TRBV18 to TRBJ2-7; 7 bases are a match to TRBD2. Losses at the gene ends were 4 bases for V and 2 bases for J; bases not matched to a gene: 2. The CDR3 extends over 13 amino acids. Germline V gives CDR1 KGHSH, CDR2 LQKENI. The CDR3 protein is CASSLGRAYEQYF. As DNA, the CDR3 is TGTGCCAGCTCACTTGGGAGGGCCTACGAGCAGTACTTC.

The chain recombines TRBV6-4 with TRBJ2-2; perhaps D is TRBD1 or TRBD2 (6 bases each). CDR3 length equals 17 residues. V shed 0 bases and J shed 5 bases, with 16 bases lying between them. Germline CDR1 reads MRHNA; CDR2 reads SNTAGT. The CDR3 loop reads CASSDSRGALGTGELFF. In DNA form, the CDR3 reads TGTGCCAGCAGTGACTCGAGGGGGGCGCTGGGGACCGGGGAGCTGTTTTTT.

V and J are TRBV5-6 and TRBJ1-5; 7 nucleotides line up with TRBD1. The V and J ends lost 2 bases and 2 bases, in that order; junction bases with no gene match: 1. Germline-derived CDR1 and CDR2 are SGHDT and YYEEEE. CDR3 length equals 14 residues. CDR3 nucleotide sequence: TGTGCCAGCAGCTTCCAGGGGGGCAATCAGCCCCAGCATTTT. Its translation: CASSFQGGNQPQHF. Full variable domain (outside the CDR3, taken from reference TRBV5-6 and TRBJ1-5): DAGVTQSPTHLIKTRGQQVTLRCSPKSGHDTVSWYQQALGQGPQFIFQYYEEEERQRGNFPDRFSGHQFPNYSSELNVNALLLGDSALYLCASSFQGGNQPQHFGDGTRLSIL.

This chain joins TRBV28 and TRBJ1-1; TRBD1 is a possible D gene (6 bases). This CDR3 region has 11 residues. Trimming left V 7 bases short and J 11 bases short, with 14 bases between. Germline CDR1 is MDHEN and CDR2 is SYDVKM. In nucleotides, the CDR3 is TGTGCCAGCACCGAGGACAGAAGGGCTTTCTTT. Encoded protein: CASTEDRRAFF.

The J gene is TRBJ1-5, the V gene TRBV19; TRBD1 matches 7 bases. The V segment lost 3 bases and the J segment 7 bases; nucleotides outside the gene matches: 6. This CDR3 contains 14 residues. The germline CDR1 and CDR2 sequences are LNHDA and SQIVND (reference sequence). CDR3 sequence reads: CASSMSGGDQPQHF. The CDR3 DNA reads as TGTGCCAGTAGTATGTCAGGGGGAGACCAGCCCCAGCATTTT.

The V and J genes are TRBV25-1 and TRBJ2-7; 7 bases fit TRBD2. Trimming took 7 bases from V and 6 from J; bases not matched to a gene: 3. Germline V gene data show CDR1 as MGHDK and CDR2 as SYGVNS. There are 11 residues in the CDR3. CDR3 sequence: CASNERGEQYF. As DNA, the CDR3 is TGTGCCAGCAACGAGCGGGGCGAGCAGTACTTC.

The chain carries TRBV5-6 and TRBJ2-3; D ambiguous. The CDR3 is 15 amino acids. Trimming shortened V by 6 bases and J by 2 bases, and 16 bases separated the two germline ends. Germline lookup yields CDR1 SGHDT and CDR2 YYEEEE. CDR3 protein: CASTLDGLITDTQYF. The CDR3 bases are TGTGCCAGCACCCTAGACGGGCTAATCACAGATACGCAGTATTTT.

The chain combines TRBV7-2 with TRBJ2-7; 7 nucleotides match TRBD2. There are 13 residues in the CDR3. The trim removed 1 base at V and 6 bases at J, leaving 3 bases unmatched. Germline V lookup: CDR1 SGHTA, CDR2 FQGNSA. The CDR3 sequence: CASSLEASGEQYF. The CDR3 nucleotides are TGTGCCAGCAGCTTAGAGGCTAGCGGCGAGCAGTACTTC. Supplemented by reference TRBV7-2 and TRBJ2-7, the full variable domain reads GAGVSQSPSNKVTEKGKDVELRCDPISGHTALYWYRQSLGQGLEFLIYFQGNSAPDKSGLPSDRFSAERTGGSVSTLTIQRTQQEDSAVYLCASSLEASGEQYFGPGTRLTVT.

CDR3 residues: CASRTGQGYQPQHF. In nucleotides, the CDR3 is TGTGCCAGCAGAACGGGACAGGGATACCAGCCCCAGCATTTT. This chain joins TRBV28 and TRBJ1-5; 9 bases fit TRBD1. There are 14 residues in the CDR3. Per germline, CDR1 MDHEN and CDR2 SYDVKM. The V gene end was trimmed by 6 bases and the J gene end by 7 bases; junction bases not matched to a gene: 7.

A few counts support this clone. This chain uses TRBV18 with TRBJ2-7; D is unclear. CDR3 length equals 16 residues. With 2 bases removed from V and 3 bases from J, the gap between germline ends came to 17 bases. Germline-derived CDR1 and CDR2 are KGHSH and LQKENI. The CDR3 DNA is TGTGCCAGCTCACCAGGCTACGGTCAGGTCAACTACGAGCAGTACTTC. It translates to CASSPGYGQVNYEQYF. Using reference TRBV18 and TRBJ2-7 for the parts outside the CDR3, the full variable domain is NAGVMQNPRHLVRRRGQEARLRCSPMKGHSHVYWYRQLPEEGLKFMVYLQKENIIDESGMPKERFSAEFPKEGPSILRIQQVVRGDSAAYFCASSPGYGQVNYEQYFGPGTRLTVT.

This clone appeared a single time. The chain uses TRBV7-3 and TRBJ2-1; 7 bases fit TRBD2. The V gene's germline CDR1 is SGHTA and CDR2 FQGTGA. The CDR3 consists of 15 residues. V was pared by 4 bases and J by 6 bases, with 9 bases of the junction left unmatched. CDR3 bases: TGTGCCAGCAGCTCCGGGACTACGGGGGGCAATGAGCAGTTCTTC. It encodes CASSSGTTGGNEQFF.

The count of this clone is one. This chain links TRBV11-2 with TRBJ1-6; 8 positions match TRBD1. Germline V gene data show CDR1 as SGHAT and CDR2 as FQNNGV. The CDR3 loop spans 18 amino acids. J was trimmed by 7 bases and V by 7 bases; bases with no gene match: 18. This chain's CDR3 is CASTKEIIATGGNSPLHF. The DNA of the CDR3 is TGTGCCAGCACCAAAGAAATCATAGCAACAGGGGGGAATTCACCCCTCCACTTT.